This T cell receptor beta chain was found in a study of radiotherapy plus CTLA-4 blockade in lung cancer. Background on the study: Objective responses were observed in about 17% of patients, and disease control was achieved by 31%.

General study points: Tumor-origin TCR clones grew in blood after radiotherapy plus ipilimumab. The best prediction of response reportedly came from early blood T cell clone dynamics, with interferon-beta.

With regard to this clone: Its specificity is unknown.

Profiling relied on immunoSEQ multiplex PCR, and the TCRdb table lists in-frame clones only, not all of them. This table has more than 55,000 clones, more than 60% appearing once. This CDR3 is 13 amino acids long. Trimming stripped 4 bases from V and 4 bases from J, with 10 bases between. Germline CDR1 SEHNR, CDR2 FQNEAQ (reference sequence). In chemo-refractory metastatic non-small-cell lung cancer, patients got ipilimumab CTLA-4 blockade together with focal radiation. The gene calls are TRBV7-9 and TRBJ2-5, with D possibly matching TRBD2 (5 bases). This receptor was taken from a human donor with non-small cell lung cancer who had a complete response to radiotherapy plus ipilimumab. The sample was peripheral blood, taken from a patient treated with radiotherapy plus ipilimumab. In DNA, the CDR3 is TGTGCCAGCAGCTCGTCAGAGGGAGAGACCCAGTACTTC. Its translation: CASSSSEGETQYF.